This T cell receptor beta chain is from a study of cytomegalovirus exposure and HLA in healthy donors (dated by TCRdb to about 2017). Regarding the research as a whole: An earlier analysis of some 500 of the donors reported 250 to 300 Gb of sequence data and roughly 100 million unique TCR beta sequences from about 180 million T cells. An early release that covered around 590 HLA-typed donors contained about 300 gigabases of sequencing data and 65 million to 100 million unique TCR sequences. Of the 398 genotyped donors, over 80% were placed in the genetic ancestry cluster associated with self-reported Caucasian donors. The aim of the study was to test whether cataloging public T cell receptors could identify signatures of past pathogen exposure. Using immunosequencing, the study profiled T cell repertoires from fewer than 700 subjects and related those repertoires to cytomegalovirus serostatus. In addition to the first cohort of 666 subjects, a separate validation cohort of 120 different subjects was used. To predict cytomegalovirus infection status, the study brought together high-throughput TCR immunosequencing, statistical association of individual TCRs with disease status, and machine learning. In a later analysis, previously published TCR beta repertoires from fewer than 750 donors were re-analyzed and high-resolution HLA genotyping was added so that TCR occurrence patterns could be studied. Rather than drawing on any new phenotypic data, the later analysis identified candidate immune exposures from TCR beta sequences and the way those sequences occurred across donors. An earlier analysis of 500 to 750 of the donors applied high-throughput TCR beta sequencing to assess whether each TCR beta V gene segment acted as functional or pseudogenic. Alongside the repertoire data, information on donor age, sex, ethnicity and CMV serostatus was compiled. A later genetic analysis used genome-wide SNP genotypes for about 65% of the roughly 670 donors, treating that subset as a discovery cohort. All discovery cohort repertoires had been generated on a single sequencing platform. HLA typing included class I and class II loci at four-digit resolution. Typing coverage differed by locus: A, B, C, DRB1 and DQB1 were typed in roughly 620-640 donors, DQA1 in roughly 510, DPA1 in nearly 610, and DPB1 in about 450. About 5 DR-DQ haplotypes were handled as single units for association and clustering, since linkage in the cohort was strong. On average, about 240,000 unique TCR beta nucleotide sequences were sequenced per donor among some 430 genotyped donors of the cohort, with about 17% of those sequences being non-productive. The paper's findings and limits, for the study overall: The only immune exposure information available for the cohort was CMV serostatus. Because counts were too low, roughly 16 rarely observed V segments, including chromosome 9 orphons, were left out of the earlier analysis of 587 of the donors. A later genetic analysis associated a missense DCLRE1C variant with V-gene and J-gene trimming of TCR beta chains, and an independent cohort replicated the association. The study listed 150 to 200 TCR beta chains as associated with cytomegalovirus. Some IMGT-functional V segments, including TRBV6-2 and TRBV6-3, could not be told apart with the 87-base-pair reads, so those segments were excluded. In a later analysis, most CMV-associated TCR beta chains were found to appear HLA-restricted, with HLA associations seemingly driven largely by CMV exposure. A group of highly shared sequence variants was considered likely to be a technical artifact of the sequencing pipeline. In an earlier analysis of around 500 of the donors, most TCR beta V segments appeared in productive rearrangements about 90% or about 30% of the time, broadly matching IMGT annotations. Because some donors lacked HLA typing at each locus, the association tests relied only on the typed subset. Across donors, most TCR sequences were observed very rarely, whereas some public TCRs were present in many individuals. Presence/absence analyses assumed roughly uniform sequencing depth across donors, an assumption that may not hold. Compared with the approximately 670-donor mean, donors in an Asian-associated ancestry cluster had fewer N-insertions in productive TCRs, according to a later genetic analysis. A further reported finding was that TCR beta sequences accurately predicted the HLA-A and HLA-B alleles for most subjects in the first cohort. According to a later analysis, parvovirus B19, influenza, CMV and Epstein-Barr virus appeared linked to several top co-occurrence clusters. In a later analysis, TCR association rates were found to vary across HLA loci, with the most associated TCRs seen for DRB1 alleles and the fewest for HLA-C alleles. Only TCR beta chains were sequenced in this cohort, and the absence of alpha or paired-chain data limited detectable features. Assigning TCR associations to individual alleles was difficult when HLA alleles, especially DR and DQ, strongly co-occurred. Linkage disequilibrium might explain the correlated functional status among segregating V segments, but an unknown experimental factor could not be ruled out. At a false discovery rate of 0.05, a later analysis linked fewer than 20,000 TCR beta sequences to specific HLA alleles. In both the original and validation cohorts, the classifier was reported to diagnose cytomegalovirus status with high specificity and sensitivity. A later analysis found that HLA-associated TCR beta chains were more clonally expanded and had lower generation probabilities than equally common non-associated chains. A few of the identified cytomegalovirus-associated TCR beta chains were confirmed in vitro to be specific for cytomegalovirus antigens. It was suggested by the authors that the approach could potentially be generalized to other disease states and immunological phenotypes.

Its CDR3 holds 15 amino acids, cysteine through phenylalanine. The kept DNA is CDR3 alone, 45 bases in frame from the first base. The junction shows trimming of 4 bases on V and 5 bases on J, and the gene matches do not reach 7 bases of it. CDR1 and CDR2, looked up from the germline V gene, are SGHRS and YFSETQ. For this clone: The target of this receptor is not known. Base qualities were left out, and no much larger clone turns up one base away.

The library was obtained by the immunoSEQ multiplex PCR assay. A mixture of 60 forward primers for TCR Vbeta segments and 13 reverse primers for TCR Jbeta segments was used in the multiplex PCR. Amplification of the CDR3 region of rearranged TCR beta genes was performed with a multiplex PCR assay on genomic DNA. The Illumina HiSeq System was used to sequence the amplified TCR beta libraries as 87-base-pair reads. On the study's bioinformatics: Across the 500 to 750 repertoires, a later analysis counted about 81 million unique TCR beta chains, 9 million to 14 million of which were shared by at least two donors. A nearest-neighbor algorithm error-corrected the raw reads and collapsed the reads into unique sequences, merging closely related sequences to remove PCR and sequencing errors. Alignment of CDR3 sequences to IMGT reference sequences was used to assign V, D and J gene segments. For a sequence to be retained, a match of at least six nucleotides was required to both a V gene segment and a J gene segment. A rearrangement counted as productive if the CDR3 had no stop codons and remained in frame with V and J, and every other rearrangement counted as non-productive. Following IMGT convention, CDR3 was defined as the stretch from the second conserved V-encoded cysteine to the conserved J-encoded phenylalanine. In an earlier analysis of approximately 590 of the donors, sequences lacking an unambiguous match to a single V gene segment were excluded. An earlier analysis of approximately 590 of the donors called V segments functional above 56.7% productive rearrangements and segregating when the between-donor standard deviation exceeded 5%. A statistical classification framework was built to diagnose cytomegalovirus status from the catalog of TCR beta chain sequences. V and J gene assignment, in a later analysis, came from comparing TCR nucleotide sequences with IMGT/GENE-DB human TR gene sequences. A later analysis assigned CDR3 sequences and most-parsimonious VDJ recombination scenarios with the TCRdist pipeline. In a later analysis, every TCR beta chain was defined by the combination of its CDR3 amino acid sequence and its V-gene family, and reads without a unique V-gene family were dropped. As a way to deal with suspected cross-contamination and a sequencing artifact, a later analysis dropped 500 to 700 nucleotide sequences that were highly shared and had low generation probability. A later analysis calculated a clonal expansion index for each public chain from normalized within-repertoire ranks of inferred template counts. In a later analysis, generation probabilities were computed using a VDJ recombination model fitted to out-of-frame rearrangements, and the results were checked against IGoR. In a later analysis, TCR-TCR, TCR-HLA and TCR-CMV co-occurrence was scored with hypergeometric tests, and a repertoire-size bias correction was applied to TCR pairs. To estimate false discovery rates, a later analysis permuted the HLA or CMV assignments 20 times. In a later analysis, co-occurring TCRs were grouped using DBSCAN, and TCRdist sequence similarity was added for clustering within HLA-allele-positive subsets. Co-occurrence clustering excluded repertoires with fewer than 30,000 or more than 120,000 public chains, plus five with anomalous nucleotide sharing. As stored in TCRdb, this immuneACCESS dataset retains in-frame rearrangements with V and J assigned. A fraction of the clones does not appear; measured against another copy, unresolved V genes explain less than half of the discrepancy, and the remainder lacks a known reason. V, J and clone size derive from that table, while D and trimming were established from the DNA sequence. The table for this sample lists about 190,000 clones; around 82% of them were counted only once. The ten largest clones add up to around 2% of the sample.

The cohort comprised hundreds of healthy bone marrow donors. At the time of sampling, every cohort member was nominally healthy, though immune exposures that went unrecorded were likely present. The donor was CMV seronegative and was included in the group of hundreds of seronegative cohort members. A peripheral blood sample was collected from each donor, and TCR beta sequencing was performed on peripheral blood mononuclear cells. Genomic DNA was extracted from the blood cell samples with the Qiagen DNeasy Blood Extraction Kit. The sample was PBMCs. The sequence was obtained from a man between 18 and 29 years old in good health and CMV-seronegative. The chain is made from TRBV5-1 and TRBJ2-5; TRBD2 matches 11 bases in the middle. The CDR3 here reads CASSGSSGRLETQYF. In nucleotide form, the sequence is TGCGCCAGCAGCGGCTCTAGCGGGAGGCTTGAGACCCAGTACTTC.